This TCR beta chain was profiled in a study of blood T cell repertoires in COVID-19. TCRdb's table, derived via immunoSEQ multiplex PCR, lists solely in-frame clones and lacks some. The sample shows 200,000 to 300,000 clones, 86% of them seen only once. Germline loops: CDR1 SGHRS, CDR2 YFSETQ. Trimming removed 3 bases from V and 9 bases from J, with 10 bases in between. This CDR3 has 11 amino acids. This sequence joins TRBV5-1 and TRBJ2-7, with D perhaps TRBD2 (6 bases). The sample taken for sequencing was peripheral blood. This receptor was identified in an elderly woman with COVID-19, enrolled during active disease. DNA of the CDR3: TGCGCCAGCAGCTCCGGGAGTTGGCAGTACTTC. The encoded protein is CASSSGSWQYF.